The T cell receptor (beta chain) under discussion was sequenced for a study of cytomegalovirus exposure and HLA in healthy donors. PCR primers comprised 60 Vbeta and 13 Jbeta primers. Assay: immunoSEQ multiplex PCR; the TCRdb copy retains only in-frame clones and omits some. The data contain 120,000 or so clones, roughly 66% of them seen just once; the ten biggest clones take up about 1.6%. Overall study findings and caveats: While the bulk of TCR sequences proved rare, some public TCRs turned up in many donors. Within a later analysis, the majority of CMV-associated TCR beta chains appeared HLA-restricted. TCR beta chains numbering roughly 150 were designated cytomegalovirus-associated. CMV serostatus was the only recorded immune exposure for donors.

A note on this clone: Its antigen is as yet unknown.

CDR1 and CDR2 from the germline V gene are SGHRS and YFSETQ. Trimming took 4 bases from V and 4 from J; bases not matched to a gene: 4. The CDR3 extends over 14 amino acids. Sequencing used PBMCs. The chain has TRBV5-1 and TRBJ1-4; TRBD1 agrees at 7 bases. The clonotype was recovered from a young man in good health and CMV-seronegative. This chain's CDR3 is CASSRDSFNEKLFF. CDR3 bases: TGCGCCAGCAGCCGGGACAGTTTTAATGAAAAACTGTTTTTT.